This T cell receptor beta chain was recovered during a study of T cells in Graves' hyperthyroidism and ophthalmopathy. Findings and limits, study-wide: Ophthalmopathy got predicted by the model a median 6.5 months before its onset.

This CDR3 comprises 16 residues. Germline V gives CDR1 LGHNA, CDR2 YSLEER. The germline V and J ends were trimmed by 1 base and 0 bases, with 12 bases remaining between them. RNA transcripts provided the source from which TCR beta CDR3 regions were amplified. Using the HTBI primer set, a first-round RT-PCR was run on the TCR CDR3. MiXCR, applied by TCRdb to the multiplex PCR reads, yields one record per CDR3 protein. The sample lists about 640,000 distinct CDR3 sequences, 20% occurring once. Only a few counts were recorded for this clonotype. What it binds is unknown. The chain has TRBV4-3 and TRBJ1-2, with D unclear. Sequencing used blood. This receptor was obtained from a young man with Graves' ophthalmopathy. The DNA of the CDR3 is TGCGCCAGCAGCCAAGGACACCTCATCCCTAACTATGGCTACACCTTC. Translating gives CASSQGHLIPNYGYTF.